This T cell receptor (beta chain) emerged from a study of beta chain features in type 1 diabetes. The study, taken as a whole, reports: Diminished insertions and augmented deletions at VDJ junctions characterized type 1 diabetes patients. Significant though moderate, a shortening of TCRB CDR3s appeared in all four CD4+ subsets of Type 1 diabetes patients.

All of the sorted populations showed purity greater than 98%. This CDR3 has 12 residues. V lost 2 bases and J lost 4, with 4 bases in between. Germline V CDR1 and CDR2: KGHSH, LQKENI. Only a few counts were recorded for this clone. Antigen unknown. Of the isolated RNA, all was reverse transcribed, and so the sequenced material was expressed TCRB transcripts. Only in-frame clones appear in the TCRdb table, and some are missing; sequencing was by immunoSEQ multiplex PCR. Altogether roughly 350,000 clones are present, 8% to 10% being singletons, with the ten largest covering around 0.66%. Sequencing input: central memory CD4+ T cells from blood. The sequence came from a man aged 25 to 40 with type 1 diabetes. This chain links TRBV18 with TRBJ2-3; D gene uncertain. For the CDR3, the DNA is TGTGCCAGCTCACCATACGCAGATACGCAGTATTTT. The encoded protein is CASSPYADTQYF.